This TCR beta chain was sequenced during a study of molecular identifiers for immune sequencing clone quantification (dated 2018 in TCRdb). Study-level background: For a replicate experiment, the RNA from either around 20,000 or 100,000 naive CD8 T cells was divided into five aliquots, and four of those aliquots went on to sequencing. CD8 T cells were used in a methods study to benchmark molecular-identifier clustering-based TCR repertoire sequencing (MIDCIRS) and TCR RNA copy counting. Overall study outcomes, separate from this receptor: Highly expanded clone sizes could be underestimated because identical TCR molecules may share a barcode. Spiked-in Jurkat TCR RNA equivalent to a single cell was reported to be detectable even among fewer than 1.2 million naive CD8 T cells. About three recovered TCR RNA copies per cell were obtained by modeling, versus around 9.8 by digital PCR, implying a capture efficiency of approximately 27%. The naive libraries included spiked-in Jurkat TCR RNA (around nine copies' worth), and this Jurkat TCR RNA is not part of the donor repertoire. When barcode sub-clustering was not used, chimeric consensus sequences inflated TCR diversity, with chimeras reaching as high as 47%. In CMV-specific effector cells, clones with more than 20 RNA copies accounted for over 97% of molecules, whereas in naive cells such clones accounted for under 1%.

The library came from PCR. Sequencer: Illumina HiSeq 4000. Preparation of bulk TCR libraries followed a previously described approach, with the TCR primers listed in Table S5. The Qiagen AllPrep DNA/RNA kit was used to purify total RNA. Before analysis, reads from multiple sequencing runs of one library were combined. The source study handled its data this way. Only reads with exact TCR constant sequence were kept, trimmed to 150 nt, and grouped by their 12-nt molecular barcodes. Within each barcode group, reads were sub-clustered at a 15% Levenshtein threshold, and quality-weighted consensus sequences were built per RNA molecule. Non-functional sequences were filtered out, along with any lower-count sequence sitting one edit away from another sequence. Based on a fit of two negative binomial distributions, barcode sub-clusters having less than 20% of the maximum read count were discarded. TCRdb reworked the public reads: Q25 trimming with fastp, MiXCR clone assembly, productive beta chains retained. Under each unique CDR3 protein, matching rows form one entry showing the most common genes and DNA. TCRdb's processing, not the authors' own work, is the source of the V and J calls. The sample profile shows about 640,000 distinct CDR3 sequences; 15% to 20% of them were found once. The ten largest clones take up roughly 0.9% of the sample.

Many counts were recorded for this clonotype. Its antigen is not yet known. No qualities accompany the bases; no much larger clone lies one base away. Based on the germline V gene, the CDR1 and CDR2 sequences are SGHTA and FQGNSA. V gives up 5 bases and J gives up 3 bases, and the segment between their germline ends measures 14 bases. Counted from cysteine to phenylalanine, this CDR3 has 15 amino acids. This entry keeps only the CDR3 DNA: 45 bases, framed from base 1. Libraries of naive CD8 T cells were generated from roughly 18,000 to 920,000 sorted cells, with 10%, 30% or 50% of the purified RNA used. Naive CD8 T cells, defined as CD8+CD4-CCR7+CD45RA+, were FACS-sorted into RLT Plus buffer on a BD FACSAria II. To test detection sensitivity, Jurkat RNA equivalent to ten TCR copies was spiked into samples of roughly 18,000-1,000,000 naive CD8 T cells. CD8 T cells were enriched with RosetteSep CD8+ T Cell Enrichment Cocktail and Ficoll-Paque, followed by ACK red cell lysis.

What was sequenced was naive CD8+ T cells from blood, with Jurkat cell RNA spiked in. The sample's cell subset or site label is to be understood as: FACS-sorted CD8+CD4-CCR7+CD45RA+ naive T cells. The rearrangement combines TRBV7-2 with TRBJ1-5; tentative D gene TRBD1, with 6 bases matching. The receptor comes from a human donor in good health. Some libraries in this study had Jurkat cell RNA spiked in. The nucleotide sequence is TGTGCCAGCAGCAAAGATCAGGGGATCAATCAGCCCCAGCATTTT. It specifies CASSKDQGINQPQHF.